This T cell receptor beta chain derives from a study of OX40 agonist ivuxolimab in advanced cancers. Study-wide background: Hepatocellular carcinoma, melanoma, renal cell or head and neck cancer was diagnosed in the dose-escalation patients. Three patients, one with hepatocellular carcinoma and two with cutaneous melanoma, responded partially.

Sequencing used immunoSEQ multiplex PCR; TCRdb keeps in-frame clones, though not all of them. The data contain some 40,000 clones, approximately 86% of them singletons. Trimming shortened V by 5 bases and J by 2 bases, and 7 bases separated the two germline ends. The CDR3 has 11 amino acids. Germline loops: CDR1 DFQATT, CDR2 SNEGSKA (reference sequence). This chain joins TRBV20-1 and TRBJ2-7; D call uncertain. This TCR derives from an adult with an advanced solid tumor such as melanoma, head and neck, liver or kidney cancer. The sequencing here drew on CD4+ or CD8+ T cells sorted from blood, taken in a trial of the OX40 agonist ivuxolimab. DNA of the CDR3: TGCAGTGCTCCCCAGACCTACGAGCAGTACTTC. Translation gives CSAPQTYEQYF.